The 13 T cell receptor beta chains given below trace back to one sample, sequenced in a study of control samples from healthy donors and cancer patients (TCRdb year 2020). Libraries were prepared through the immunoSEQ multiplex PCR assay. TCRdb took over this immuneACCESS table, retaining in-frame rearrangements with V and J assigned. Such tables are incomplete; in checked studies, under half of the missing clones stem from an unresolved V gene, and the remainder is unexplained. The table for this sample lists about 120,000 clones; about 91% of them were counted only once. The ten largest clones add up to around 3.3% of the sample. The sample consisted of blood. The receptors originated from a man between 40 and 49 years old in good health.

In DNA form, the CDR3 reads TGTGCCAGCAGGACAGGGAGCTCCTACGAGCAGTACTTC. Residues: CASRTGSSYEQYF. The V call is TRBV13, the J call TRBJ2-7; the match to TRBD1 covers 7 bases. The length of the CDR3 is 13 residues. V gave up 6 bases and J gave up 0 bases; unmatched junction bases: 2. Germline loops: CDR1 PRHDT, CDR2 FYEKMQ (reference sequence).

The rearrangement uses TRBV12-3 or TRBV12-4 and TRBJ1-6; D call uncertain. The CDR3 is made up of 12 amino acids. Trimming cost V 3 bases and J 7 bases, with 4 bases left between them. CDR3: CASSFANSPLHF. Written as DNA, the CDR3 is TGTGCCAGCAGTTTCGCCAATTCACCCCTCCACTTT.

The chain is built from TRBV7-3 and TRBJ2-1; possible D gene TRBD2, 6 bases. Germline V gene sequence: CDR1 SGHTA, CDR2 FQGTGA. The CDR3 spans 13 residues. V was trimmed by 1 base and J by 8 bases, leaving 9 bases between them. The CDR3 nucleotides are TGTGCCAGCAGCTTAAGGATAGCGGATGAGCAGTTCTTC. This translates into CASSLRIADEQFF.

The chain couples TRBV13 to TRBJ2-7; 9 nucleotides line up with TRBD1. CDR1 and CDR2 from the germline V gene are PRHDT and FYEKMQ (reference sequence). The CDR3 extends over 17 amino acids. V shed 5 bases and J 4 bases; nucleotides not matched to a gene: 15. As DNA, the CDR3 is TGTGCCAGCAGCCCTATCCCCGGGACAGGGCTGTGGTACGAGCAGTACTTC. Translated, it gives CASSPIPGTGLWYEQYF.

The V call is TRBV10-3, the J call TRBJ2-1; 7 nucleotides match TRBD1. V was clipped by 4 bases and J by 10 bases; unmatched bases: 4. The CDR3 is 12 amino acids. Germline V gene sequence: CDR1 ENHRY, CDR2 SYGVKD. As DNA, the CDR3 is TGTGCCATCAGTGGCACAGGGGCCGAGCAGTTCTTC. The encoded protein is CAISGTGAEQFF.

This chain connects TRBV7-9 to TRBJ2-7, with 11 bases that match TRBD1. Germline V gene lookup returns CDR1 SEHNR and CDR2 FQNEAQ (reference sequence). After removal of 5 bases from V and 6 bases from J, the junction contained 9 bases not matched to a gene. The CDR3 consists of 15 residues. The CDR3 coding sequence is TGTGCCAGCAGCCGTACCGGGACAGGGGGTGGCGAGCAGTACTTC. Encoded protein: CASSRTGTGGGEQYF.

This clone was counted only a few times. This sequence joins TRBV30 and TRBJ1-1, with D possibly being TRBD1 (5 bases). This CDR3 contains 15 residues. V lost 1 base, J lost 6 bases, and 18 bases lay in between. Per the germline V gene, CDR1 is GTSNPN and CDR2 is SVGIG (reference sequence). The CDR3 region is CAWSGHPQGAAEAFF. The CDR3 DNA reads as TGTGCCTGGAGTGGTCACCCTCAGGGTGCTGCTGAAGCTTTCTTT.

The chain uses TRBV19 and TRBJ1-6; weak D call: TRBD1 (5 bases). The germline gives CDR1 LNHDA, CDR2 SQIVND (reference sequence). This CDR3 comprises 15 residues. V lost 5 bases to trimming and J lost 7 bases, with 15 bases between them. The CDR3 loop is CASSPGAPGNSPLHF. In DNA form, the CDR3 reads TGTGCCAGTAGTCCCGGGGCCCCGGGGAATTCACCCCTCCACTTT.

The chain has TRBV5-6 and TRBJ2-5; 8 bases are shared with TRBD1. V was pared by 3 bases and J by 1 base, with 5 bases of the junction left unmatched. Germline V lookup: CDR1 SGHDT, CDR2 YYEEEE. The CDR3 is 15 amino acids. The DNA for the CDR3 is TGTGCCAGCAGCTACCCAGGGGGCTTCCAAGAGACCCAGTACTTC. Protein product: CASSYPGGFQETQYF.

The CDR3 sequence: CAWSPGTSGSTDTQYF. The CDR3 DNA sequence: TGTGCCTGGAGTCCCGGGACTAGCGGGTCCACAGATACGCAGTATTTT. The chain links TRBV30 to TRBJ2-3; 12 bases match TRBD2. Per the germline V gene, CDR1 is GTSNPN and CDR2 is SVGIG (reference sequence). This CDR3 has 16 residues. V lost 2 bases to trimming and J lost 2 bases; unmatched junction nucleotides: 5.

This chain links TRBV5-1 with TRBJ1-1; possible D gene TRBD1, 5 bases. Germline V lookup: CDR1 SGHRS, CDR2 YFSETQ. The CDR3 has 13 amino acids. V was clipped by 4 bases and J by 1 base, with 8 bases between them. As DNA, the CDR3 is TGCGCCAGCAGCCGCGGACAGAACACTGAAGCTTTCTTT. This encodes CASSRGQNTEAFF. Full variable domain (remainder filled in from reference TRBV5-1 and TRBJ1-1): KAGVTQTPRYLIKTRGQQVTLSCSPISGHRSVSWYQQTPGQGLQFLFEYFSETQRNKGNFPGRFSGRQFSNSRSEMNVSTLELGDSALYLCASSRGQNTEAFFGQGTRLTVV.

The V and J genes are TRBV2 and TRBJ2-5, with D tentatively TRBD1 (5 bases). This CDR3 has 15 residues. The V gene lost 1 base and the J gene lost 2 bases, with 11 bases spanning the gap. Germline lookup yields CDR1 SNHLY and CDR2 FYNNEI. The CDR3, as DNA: TGTGCCAGCAGTGAAGATGAGACAGAGCAAGAGACCCAGTACTTC. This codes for CASSEDETEQETQYF. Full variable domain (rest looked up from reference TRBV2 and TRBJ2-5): EPEVTQTPSHQVTQMGQEVILRCVPISNHLYFYWYRQILGQKVEFLVSFYNNEISEKSEIFDDQFSVERPDGSNFTLKIRSTKLEDSAMYFCASSEDETEQETQYFGPGTRLLVL.

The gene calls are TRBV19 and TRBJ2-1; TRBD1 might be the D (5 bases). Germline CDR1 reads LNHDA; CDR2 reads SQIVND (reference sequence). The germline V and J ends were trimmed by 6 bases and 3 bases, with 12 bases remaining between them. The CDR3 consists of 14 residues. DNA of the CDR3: TGTGCCAGTAGCGAGCAGGGCCGCTACAATGAGCAGTTCTTC. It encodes CASSEQGRYNEQFF.